This is a list of T cell receptor beta chains from one sample in a study of T cell repertoires in cytomegalovirus infection. TCRdb re-called the reads through MiXCR, storing one row per CDR3 protein. In the table there are 200,000 to 300,000 distinct CDR3 sequences, approximately 8.3% of which are singletons. The sample comprised PBMCs. The origin of the receptors is a human donor in good health (CMV status not recorded). Some clones in this sample may be carry-over from other donors' samples. Each CDR3 is given without its conserved first and last residue. Size values are once, few and many counts, or a class for expanded clones, and some rows have none.

V gene	clone size	J gene	CDR3 protein
TRBV6-2/TRBV6-3	NA	TRBJ2-1	ASNLVVPNEQF
TRBV7-2	many	TRBJ2-5	ASSGSWTETQY
TRBV7-2	many	TRBJ1-4	ASSPGPNVDPTNEKLF
TRBV20-1	many	TRBJ2-1	STLVLTPDPMSNEQF
TRBV19	many	TRBJ1-2	ASSIVRGSDYGYT
TRBV28	few	TRBJ1-4	ATQTPAATNEKLF
TRBV15	NA	TRBJ1-2	ATTPDAGTGWHGYT
TRBV12-3/TRBV12-4	NA	TRBJ2-5	ASSTFSGGQETQY
TRBV12-3/TRBV12-4	few	TRBJ2-5	ASSLMGARETQY
TRBV19	many	TRBJ1-3	ASGGTGTGFGNTIY
TRBV28	few	TRBJ1-2	ASSSLPTIGFYGYT
TRBV7-6	many	TRBJ2-2	ASSRVKGNTGELF
TRBV7-9	many	TRBJ1-3	ASSLGSPSGNTIY
TRBV9	many	TRBJ2-1	ASSVDLAGGPKQF
TRBV7-6	many	TRBJ1-1	ASSPKLRQELYTEAF
TRBV7-2	many	TRBJ2-7	ASSSQGLSYEQY
TRBV6-1	many	TRBJ1-1	ASSEGSMTGITEAF
TRBV12-3/TRBV12-4	few	TRBJ1-5	ASSLWGSGHQPQH
TRBV28	few	TRBJ1-2	ASSPQSTPREGLGYT
TRBV6-2/TRBV6-3	many	TRBJ2-7	ASSSLTGEQY
TRBV28	many	TRBJ1-1	ASSPGTENTEAF
TRBV19	NA	TRBJ1-1	ASSIVGTGDTEAF
TRBV7-2	NA	TRBJ2-7	ASSLALGGYEQY
TRBV7-3	many	TRBJ2-2	ASSLTFNLNTGELF
TRBV20-1	NA	TRBJ1-5	SASSGTGIGQPQH
TRBV7-2	many	TRBJ2-7	ASSLGQDSYEQY
TRBV20-1	NA	TRBJ1-1	SARGTYLEAF
TRBV19	few	TRBJ2-1	ASSTPTSGRVNEQF
TRBV13	NA	TRBJ2-7	ASSPRTGSEQY
TRBV5-4	many	TRBJ2-7	ASSSSGRQEQY
TRBV11-3	many	TRBJ1-2	ASSPGQAGYT
TRBV7-2	few	TRBJ1-2	ASSLRAGKGYT
TRBV12-3/TRBV12-4	few	TRBJ1-1	ASSPQGLRTEAF
TRBV6-8	many	TRBJ2-2	ASSYSGGPLNTGELF
TRBV20-1	NA	TRBJ1-1	SARGGGGTEAF
TRBV7-2	many	TRBJ2-1	ASSLGGGGPSGEQF
TRBV7-2	many	TRBJ2-7	ASSTRTGKGIHEQY
TRBV19	NA	TRBJ2-1	ASSMASGSNEQF
TRBV7-2	many	TRBJ1-1	ASRPGRVNTEAF
TRBV7-2	many	TRBJ2-7	ASSLGFGYEQY
TRBV5-6	NA	TRBJ1-5	ASFTRGANQPQH
TRBV7-2	many	TRBJ2-3	ASSPGRGSDTQY
TRBV7-2	many	TRBJ2-2	ASSLGLAGGTGELF